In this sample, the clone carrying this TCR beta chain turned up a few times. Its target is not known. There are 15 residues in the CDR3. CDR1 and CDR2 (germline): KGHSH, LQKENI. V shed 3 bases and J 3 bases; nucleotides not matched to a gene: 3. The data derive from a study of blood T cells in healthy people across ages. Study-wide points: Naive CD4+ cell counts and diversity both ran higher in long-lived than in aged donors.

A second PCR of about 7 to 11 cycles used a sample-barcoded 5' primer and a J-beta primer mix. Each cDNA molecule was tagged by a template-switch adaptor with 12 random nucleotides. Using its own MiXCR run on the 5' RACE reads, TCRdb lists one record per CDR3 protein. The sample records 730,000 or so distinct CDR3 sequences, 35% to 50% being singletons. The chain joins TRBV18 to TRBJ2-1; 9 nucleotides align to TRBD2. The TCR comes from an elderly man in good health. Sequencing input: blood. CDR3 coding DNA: TGTGCCAGCTCACCGCGGGGGGGCCTCTACAATGAGCAGTTCTTC. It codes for CASSPRGGLYNEQFF.